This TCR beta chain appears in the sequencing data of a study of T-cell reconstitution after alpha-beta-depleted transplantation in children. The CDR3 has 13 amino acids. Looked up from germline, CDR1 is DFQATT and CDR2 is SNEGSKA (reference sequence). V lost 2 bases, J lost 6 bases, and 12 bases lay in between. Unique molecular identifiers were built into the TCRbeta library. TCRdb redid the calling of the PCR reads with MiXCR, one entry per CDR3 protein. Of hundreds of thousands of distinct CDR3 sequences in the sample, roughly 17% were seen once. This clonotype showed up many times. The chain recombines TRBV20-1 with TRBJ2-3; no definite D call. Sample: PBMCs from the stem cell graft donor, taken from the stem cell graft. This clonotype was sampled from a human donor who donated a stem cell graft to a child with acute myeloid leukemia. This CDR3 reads CSARSGSADTQYF. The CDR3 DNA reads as TGCAGTGCTAGATCGGGCTCCGCCGATACGCAGTATTTT.